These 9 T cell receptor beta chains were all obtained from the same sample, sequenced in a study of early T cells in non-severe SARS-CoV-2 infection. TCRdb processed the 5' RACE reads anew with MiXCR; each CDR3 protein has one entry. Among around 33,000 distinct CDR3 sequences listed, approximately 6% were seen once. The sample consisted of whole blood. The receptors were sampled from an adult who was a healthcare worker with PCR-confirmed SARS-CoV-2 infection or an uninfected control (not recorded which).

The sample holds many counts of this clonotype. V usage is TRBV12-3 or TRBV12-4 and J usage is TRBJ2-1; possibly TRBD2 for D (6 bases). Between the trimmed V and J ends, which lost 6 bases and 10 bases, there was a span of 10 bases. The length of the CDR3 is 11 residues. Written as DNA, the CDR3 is TGTGCCAGCAGAGTGCGGGGCGAGCAGTTCTTC. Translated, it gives CASRVRGEQFF.

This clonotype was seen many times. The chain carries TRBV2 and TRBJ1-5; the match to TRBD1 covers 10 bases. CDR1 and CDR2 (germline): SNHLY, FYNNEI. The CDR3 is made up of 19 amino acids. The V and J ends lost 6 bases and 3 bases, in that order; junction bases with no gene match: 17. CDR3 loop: CASSNSGTGAPVINQPQHF. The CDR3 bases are TGTGCCAGCAGCAACTCCGGGACAGGGGCCCCCGTCATCAATCAGCCCCAGCATTTT. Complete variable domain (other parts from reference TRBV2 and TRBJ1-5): EPEVTQTPSHQVTQMGQEVILRCVPISNHLYFYWYRQILGQKVEFLVSFYNNEISEKSEIFDDQFSVERPDGSNFTLKIRSTKLEDSAMYFCASSNSGTGAPVINQPQHFGDGTRLSIL.

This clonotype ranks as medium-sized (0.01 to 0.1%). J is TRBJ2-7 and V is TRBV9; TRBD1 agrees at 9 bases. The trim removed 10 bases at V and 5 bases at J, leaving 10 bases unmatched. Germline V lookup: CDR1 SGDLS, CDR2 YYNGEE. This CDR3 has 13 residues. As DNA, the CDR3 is TGTGCCCGCATCGGACAGGGGCCCAACGAGCAGTACTTC. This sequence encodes CARIGQGPNEQYF. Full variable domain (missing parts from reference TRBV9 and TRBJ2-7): DSGVTQTPKHLITATGQRVTLRCSPRSGDLSVYWYQQSLDQGLQFLIQYYNGEERAKGNILERFSAQQFPDLHSELNLSSLELGDSALYFCARIGQGPNEQYFGPGTRLTVT.

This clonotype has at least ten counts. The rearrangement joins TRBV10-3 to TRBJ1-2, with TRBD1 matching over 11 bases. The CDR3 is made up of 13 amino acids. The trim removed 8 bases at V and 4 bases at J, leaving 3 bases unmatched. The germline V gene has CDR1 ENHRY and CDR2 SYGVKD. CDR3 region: CAISGQGAYGYTF. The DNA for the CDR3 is TGTGCCATCTCCGGACAGGGGGCCTATGGCTACACCTTC.

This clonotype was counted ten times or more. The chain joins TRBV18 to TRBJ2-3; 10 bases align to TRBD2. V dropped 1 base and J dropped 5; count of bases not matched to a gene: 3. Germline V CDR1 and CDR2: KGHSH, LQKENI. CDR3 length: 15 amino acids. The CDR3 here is CASSPQQRGGDTQYF. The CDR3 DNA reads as TGTGCCAGCTCACCACAACAGCGGGGGGGAGATACGCAGTATTTT.

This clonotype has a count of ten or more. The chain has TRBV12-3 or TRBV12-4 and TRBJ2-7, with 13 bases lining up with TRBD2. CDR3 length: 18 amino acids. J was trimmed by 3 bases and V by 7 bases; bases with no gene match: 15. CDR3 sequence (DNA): TGTGCCAGCACCGCTGGACTGGGACTAGCGGGAACCAGCTACGAGCAGTACTTC. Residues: CASTAGLGLAGTSYEQYF.

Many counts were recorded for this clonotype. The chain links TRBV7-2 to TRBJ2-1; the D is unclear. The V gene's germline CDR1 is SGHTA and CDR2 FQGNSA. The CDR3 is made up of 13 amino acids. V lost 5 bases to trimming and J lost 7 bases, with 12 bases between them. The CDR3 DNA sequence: TGTGCCAGCAGCCCCCCGAATGTTAATGAGCAGTTCTTC. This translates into CASSPPNVNEQFF.

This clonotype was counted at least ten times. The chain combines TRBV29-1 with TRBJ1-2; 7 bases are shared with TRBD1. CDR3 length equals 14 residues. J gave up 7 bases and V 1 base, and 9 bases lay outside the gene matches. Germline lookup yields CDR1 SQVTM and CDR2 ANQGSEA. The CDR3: CSVEGSRGFGGYTF. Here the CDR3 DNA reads TGCAGCGTTGAAGGCTCCAGGGGGTTTGGTGGCTACACCTTC.

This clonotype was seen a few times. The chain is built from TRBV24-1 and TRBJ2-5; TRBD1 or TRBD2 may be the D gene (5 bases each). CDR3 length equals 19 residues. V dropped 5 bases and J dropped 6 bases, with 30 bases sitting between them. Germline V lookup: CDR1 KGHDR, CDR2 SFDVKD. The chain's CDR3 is CATSGLGTGRSPERKTQYF. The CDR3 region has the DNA TGTGCCACCAGTGGACTCGGGACGGGAAGGTCCCCCGAAAGAAAGACCCAGTACTTC.